Presented here are 18 T cell receptor beta chains from one specimen sequenced in a study of blood T cell repertoires in COVID-19 (dated by TCRdb to about 2020). The library was produced with the immunoSEQ multiplex PCR assay. The table comes from immuneACCESS by way of TCRdb, which keeps in-frame sequences with V and J called. Part of the clones is missing from these tables; in studies checked, under half for an unresolved V gene and the rest for unknown reasons. Across this sample there are 250,000 to 350,000 clones, with 88% seen only once. The leading ten clones occupy around 11% of the sample. The material sequenced was peripheral blood. These receptors all come from a woman aged 25 to 39 with COVID-19, enrolled during active disease.

V gene TRBV29-1 combines with J gene TRBJ2-7, with D possibly matching TRBD2 (5 bases). V was pared by 4 bases and J by 2 bases, with 9 bases between. Per germline, CDR1 SQVTM and CDR2 ANQGSEA. The CDR3 spans 12 residues. The CDR3 sequence is CSVARGTYEQYF. For the CDR3, the DNA is TGCAGCGTTGCCCGGGGAACCTACGAGCAGTACTTC.

This chain connects TRBV18 to TRBJ2-2, with 7 bases fitting TRBD2. Germline values: CDR1 KGHSH, CDR2 LQKENI. J lost 4 bases, V lost 3 bases, and 2 bases had no gene match. The CDR3 sequence is 14 residues long. As DNA, the CDR3 is TGTGCCAGCTCACCCCGGACTAGCACCGGGGAGCTGTTTTTT. Translated: CASSPRTSTGELFF.

The chain links TRBV28 to TRBJ2-7, with 8 bases that match TRBD2. The junction had 9 bases not matched to a gene; V was cut back by 1 base and J by 4 bases. The germline V gene encodes CDR1 MDHEN and CDR2 SYDVKM. This CDR3 has 16 amino acids. The CDR3 DNA reads TGTGCCAGCAGTTTATCGGGAGGGGGTAGAATGTACGAGCAGTACTTC. Protein product: CASSLSGGGRMYEQYF.

The V and J genes are TRBV7-3 and TRBJ2-1, with a weak D call TRBD2 (5 bases). Germline loops: CDR1 SGHTA, CDR2 FQGTGA. The V end lost 5 bases, the J end lost 7 bases, and 12 bases lay between the germline ends. This CDR3 region has 13 residues. The CDR3 loop is CASSPSRGNEQFF. The CDR3 bases are TGTGCCAGCAGCCCCTCACGGGGAAATGAGCAGTTCTTC.

This chain uses TRBV7-6 with TRBJ2-1, with D perhaps TRBD1 (5 bases). V was pared by 1 base and J by 2 bases, with 15 bases between. The germline gives CDR1 SGHVS, CDR2 FNYEAQ. This CDR3 comprises 17 residues. CDR3 region: CASSLVYAGRPYNEQFF. As DNA, the CDR3 is TGTGCCAGCAGCTTAGTTTATGCAGGGCGGCCCTACAATGAGCAGTTCTTC.

The J gene is TRBJ2-7, the V gene TRBV7-3, with TRBD2 matching 8 bases. Germline trimming cut 4 bases from V and 5 bases from J; bases unmatched to any gene: 16. CDR1 and CDR2 from the germline V gene are SGHTA and FQGTGA. The CDR3 covers 17 residues. The CDR3 sequence is CASSSYLGSGSIHEQYF. CDR3 coding DNA: TGTGCCAGCAGCTCCTATTTAGGGAGCGGGAGCATTCACGAGCAGTACTTC.

The V gene is TRBV11-2, the J gene TRBJ2-7, with 7 bases identical to TRBD2. The length of the CDR3 is 14 residues. The germline V gene encodes CDR1 SGHAT and CDR2 FQNNGV. With 3 bases clipped from V and 0 bases from J, the junction kept 2 bases outside the gene matches. CDR3 protein: CASSLGDYSYEQYF. CDR3 coding DNA: TGTGCCAGCAGCTTGGGGGACTACTCCTACGAGCAGTACTTC.

V usage is TRBV6-5 and J usage is TRBJ2-5, with D possibly being TRBD1 (5 bases). CDR1 MNHEY and CDR2 SVGAGI come from the germline V gene. The ends were cut back, 8 bases at V and 2 bases at J, with 12 bases in the middle. This CDR3 has 13 residues. CDR3 nucleotide sequence: TGTGCCAGCGGAAGGGGAAGACAAGAGACCCAGTACTTC. Translating gives CASGRGRQETQYF.

The J gene is TRBJ2-5, the V gene TRBV24-1; 15 positions match TRBD2. Germline CDR1 is KGHDR and CDR2 is SFDVKD. This CDR3 has 14 amino acids. The trim removed 9 bases at V and 2 bases at J, leaving 0 bases unmatched. The CDR3 loop reads CATGTSGGQETQYF. The CDR3, as DNA: TGTGCCACCGGGACTAGCGGGGGGCAAGAGACCCAGTACTTC.

The chain couples TRBV6-5 to TRBJ1-2; 8 positions agree with TRBD1. Germline CDR1 reads MNHEY; CDR2 reads SVGAGI. The CDR3 extends over 13 amino acids. J gave up 5 bases and V 6 bases, and 5 bases lay outside the gene matches. The CDR3 DNA reads as TGTGCCAGCAGAGGGACAGGTAGATATGGCTACACCTTC. This translates into CASRGTGRYGYTF.

The rearrangement uses TRBV6-2 or TRBV6-3 and TRBJ2-1, with TRBD2 matching over 13 bases. The CDR3 is 16 amino acids. CDR1 and CDR2 from the germline V gene are MNHEY and SVGEGT. V lost 2 bases and J lost 7; bases outside the gene matches: 5. The CDR3 spells CASSYGGTSGINEQFF. Here the CDR3 DNA reads TGTGCCAGCAGTTACGGGGGGACTAGCGGGATAAATGAGCAGTTCTTC.

The genes are TRBV9 and TRBJ1-1; D remains unclear. The CDR3 length is 13 residues. The V end lost 4 bases, the J end lost 5 bases, and 12 bases lay between the germline ends. Germline loops: CDR1 SGDLS, CDR2 YYNGEE. Here the CDR3 reads CASSSPGNTEAFF. CDR3 nucleotides: TGTGCCAGCAGCTCCCCAGGAAATACTGAAGCTTTCTTT.

The chain links TRBV5-1 to TRBJ2-6; TRBD1 might be the D (5 bases). Trimming removed 3 bases from V and 0 bases from J, with 10 bases in between. This CDR3 region has 16 residues. Germline CDR1 is SGHRS and CDR2 is YFSETQ. The CDR3 DNA reads TGCGCCAGCAGCTCCACAGGAAACTCTGGGGCCAACGTCCTGACTTTC. It codes for CASSSTGNSGANVLTF.

The V gene is TRBV4-3, the J gene TRBJ1-2; a possible D gene is TRBD1 (6 bases). The CDR3 runs to 15 residues. Germline CDR1 LGHNA, CDR2 YSLEER. The germline V and J ends were trimmed by 0 bases and 4 bases, with 12 bases remaining between them. CDR3: CASSQDPARGYGYTF. The CDR3, as DNA: TGCGCCAGCAGCCAAGATCCGGCCAGGGGCTATGGCTACACCTTC.

This sequence joins TRBV2 and TRBJ2-5; maybe TRBD2 (5 bases). The germline V gene has CDR1 SNHLY and CDR2 FYNNEI. Trimming removed 7 bases from V and 6 bases from J, with 9 bases in between. CDR3 length: 11 residues. DNA of the CDR3: TGTGCCAGCACGAGGGAGAAGACCCAGTACTTC. The encoded protein is CASTREKTQYF.

This sequence joins TRBV2 and TRBJ2-3; 8 nucleotides agree with TRBD1. This CDR3 spans 16 amino acids. CDR1 SNHLY and CDR2 FYNNEI come from the germline V gene. Trimming removed 6 bases from V and 2 bases from J; junction bases left unmatched: 10. CDR3 in amino acids: CASRGYRDRYTDTQYF. The CDR3 DNA follows: TGTGCCAGCAGAGGATACCGGGACAGGTACACAGATACGCAGTATTTT.

The chain is built from TRBV12-3 or TRBV12-4 and TRBJ1-1, with D perhaps TRBD1 (5 bases). Trimming shortened V by 9 bases and J by 4 bases, and 15 bases separated the two germline ends. CDR3 size: 13 residues. In nucleotides, the CDR3 is TGTGCCAGTCATCGGGACTTCACCACTGAAGCTTTCTTT. Translated, it gives CASHRDFTTEAFF.

The chain employs TRBV2 and TRBJ2-2; 12 bases align to TRBD2. Per germline, CDR1 SNHLY and CDR2 FYNNEI. The CDR3 is 15 amino acids. V lost 9 bases to trimming and J lost 5 bases; unmatched junction nucleotides: 7. CDR3 loop: CASTLAGGPTGELFF. CDR3 coding DNA: TGTGCCAGTACACTAGCGGGAGGCCCGACCGGGGAGCTGTTTTTT.